A single T cell receptor beta chain is shown here with its context. What it binds is unknown. The CDR3 end shows no conserved phenylalanine or tryptophan, and so a read error is likely. A modified ARM-PCR protocol with three rounds of nested PCR amplified TCRbeta. TCRdb independently ran MiXCR on the multiplex PCR reads; one entry per CDR3 protein. Of fewer than 100,000 distinct CDR3 sequences in the sample, roughly 77% are singletons; the top ten hold about a fifth. This sample was taken from a study of tumor and adjacent non-tumor tissue in lung cancer. Study conclusions and caveats: Tumor repertoires had a smaller top 100 clone share than normal lung.

This sample's RNA came from whole unsorted tissue. The normal lung tissue was taken more than 3 cm from the tumor edge. Newly diagnosed lung cancer patients had thoracic surgery in China, August–November 2014, without prior chemotherapy. The sequence came from a woman between 50 and 59 years old with non-small cell lung cancer. Sequenced sample: distant non-tumor lung tissue.

CDR3 region: CASSRTGTGGQPQHL. CDR3 DNA: TGTGCCAGCAGCCGTACAGGGACAGGAGGCCAGCCCCAGCATTTA. V and J are TRBV6-5 and TRBJ1-5; TRBD1 aligns across 8 bases. Looked up from germline, CDR1 is MNHEY and CDR2 is SVGAGI. V dropped 6 bases and J dropped 7; count of bases not matched to a gene: 11. The CDR3 is 15 residues long.